This TCR beta chain was identified during a study of vaccination and CD4 T cells after COVID-19 (dated by TCRdb to about 2022). Study-wide context: Convalescent patients had a positive SARS-CoV-2 result on nasal swab PCR, and of these patients, several had mild disease and one had severe disease. Six males and four females were included in the convalescent cohort, with two Hispanic individuals, seven Caucasians, two Asians and one multiracial person represented. Each participant got two doses of either the Pfizer-BioNTech BNT162b2 vaccine (n=8) or the Moderna mRNA-1273 vaccine (n=2). Post-COVID blood samples were collected from convalescent patients a median of around 96 days after diagnosis, with a range of about 35 to 161 days. The time from the second vaccine dose to post-vaccine blood sampling had a median of approximately 72 days and ranged from roughly 12 to 250 days. For a few convalescent patients, samples were collected at an early post-vaccination timepoint (day 14) as well as at a late post-vaccination timepoint (days 161 to 241). In nine to eleven COVID-19 convalescent patients and a few infection-naive healthy vaccine recipients, researchers compared the spike-specific CD4+ TCR repertoire from before mRNA vaccination with the repertoire from after. Points the paper makes about the study in general: In convalescent patients, a median approximately 89% of post-vaccine SARS-CoV-2-reactive clones were detected only after vaccination, suggesting vaccine-specific priming. Relatively few convalescent patients were included in the study, and early timepoints after natural infection were not analyzed. The median number of SARS-CoV-2-reactive clonotypes rose from approximately 20 after infection to 38 after vaccination, but the change was not significant. In convalescent patients, nearly all vaccine-specific clones (304 of 307) were found to be mono-reactive for SARS-CoV-2 spike rather than cross-reactive with common cold coronaviruses.

The intended sense of this specimen's time point label: late sampling 161 to 241 days after vaccination in a few convalescent patients. The convalescent patients' positive SARS-CoV-2 PCR tests were from March to December 2020, which was before the Alpha, Beta and Delta variants emerged in the United States. Ficoll-Paque Plus gradient centrifugation was used to isolate PBMCs from whole blood, and the isolated PBMCs were then either used fresh or cryopreserved at -140C. From the germline V gene, CDR1 is MNHEY and CDR2 is SVGAGI. From its cysteine to its phenylalanine, the CDR3 spans 18 amino acids. The kept DNA is CDR3 alone, 54 bases in frame from the first base. V and J lose 0 bases and 2 bases, and a span of 14 bases separates them. The library was prepared using PCR. Sequencer: Illumina iSeq 100. The paper's processing steps were these. Non-productive sequences were removed, and CDR3s that did not start with C, did not end with F or W, or were shorter than 7 amino acids were discarded. Similarity between CDR3 sequences was evaluated in R version 3.6.1 using Levenshtein distances (stringdist) and unrooted phylogenetic trees (ape). Using fastp at Q25 and MiXCR, TCRdb reprocessed the public reads and kept productive beta chains. Rows with a matching CDR3 protein are joined into one entry that keeps the most common DNA and genes. It is TCRdb's table, rather than the study itself, that gives the V and J calls and clone size. This sample lists 28,000 or so distinct CDR3 sequences; 50% were detected once. The top ten hold more than 5% of the sample.

Regarding this clonotype: Its binding antigen is unknown. Base qualities are not recorded, but no much larger clone differs from it by a single base.

The sequencing here drew on CD4+ T cells from blood, taken about 7 months after SARS-CoV-2 vaccination. The sequence is built from TRBV6-5 and TRBJ1-6; too little of a D gene remains to name it. This sequence was found in a human donor who had recovered from COVID-19. The CDR3 has the sequence CASSYSGGKGAYNSPLHF. The DNA sequence is given as TGTGCCAGCAGTTACTCCGGCGGAAAGGGCGCCTATAATTCACCCCTCCACTTT.